The rows below give T cell receptor beta chains drawn from one sample of a study of radiotherapy plus CTLA-4 blockade in lung cancer. Sequenced by immunoSEQ multiplex PCR; TCRdb stores in-frame clones only, minus some. The data show about 73,000 clones, about nine tenths seen once. The source material was peripheral blood, sampled from a patient treated with radiotherapy plus ipilimumab. The receptors originated from a human donor with non-small cell lung cancer that progressed on radiotherapy plus ipilimumab. Each CDR3 is given with its conserved first and last residue. D genes are given only for firm matches. Rows give clone size only sometimes, using once, few, many, or a class for an expanded clone.

J gene	V gene	clone size	D gene	CDR3 DNA	CDR3 protein
TRBJ2-1	TRBV19	once	TRBD2	TGTGCCAGTAGTATATTCCCTACTAGCGGCTCCTACAATGAGCAGTTCTTC	CASSIFPTSGSYNEQFF
TRBJ1-2	TRBV7-6	-	-	TGTGCCAGCAGCCCCGACGAGGGGCCAAACTATGGCTACACCTTC	CASSPDEGPNYGYTF
TRBJ1-4	TRBV5-4	-	-	TGTGCCAGCAGCTTGGATATTGGGGAAAAACTGTTTTTT	CASSLDIGEKLFF
TRBJ2-3	TRBV18	-	-	TGTGCCAGCTCACCAATCGGGGATACGCAGTATTTT	CASSPIGDTQYF
TRBJ1-2	TRBV28	-	TRBD1	TGTGCCAGCAGTCTCCTAGGGGGCAGGGGCTACACCTTC	CASSLLGGRGYTF
TRBJ1-3	TRBV7-6	-	-	TGTGCCAGCAGCAACACCGGGACACCACACGGAAACACCATATATTTT	CASSNTGTPHGNTIYF
TRBJ1-1	TRBV28	few	TRBD1	TGTGCCAGCAGTAGGGGACAGGGTGAAGCTTTCTTT	CASSRGQGEAFF
TRBJ1-1	TRBV20-1	-	TRBD1	TGCAGTGCTGGGACAGGTCTGTCAGCTTTCTTT	CSAGTGLSAFF
TRBJ1-5	TRBV6-7	-	-	TGTGCCAGCAGTTTGGGTCAGAGCTATAGCAATCAGCCCCAGCATTTT	CASSLGQSYSNQPQHF
TRBJ2-2	TRBV10-3	-	-	TGTGCCATCAGAGAGCGGGACAAGAACACCGGGGAGCTGTTTTTT	CAIRERDKNTGELFF
TRBJ1-5	TRBV4-1	-	-	TGCGCCAGCAGCCAAACCCTCTACAATCAGCCCCAGCATTTT	CASSQTLYNQPQHF
TRBJ2-3	TRBV28	-	-	TGTGCCAGCAGTTTAGGGCAGGGTAAGGGCACAGATACGCAGTATTTT	CASSLGQGKGTDTQYF